These 13 T cell receptor beta chains originate from one sample sequenced in a study of blood T cells in healthy people across ages. PCR was performed a second time for roughly 7 to 11 cycles using a sample-barcoded 5' primer and a J-beta primer mix. TCRdb re-analysed the 5' RACE reads in MiXCR, keeping a single row per CDR3 protein. The sample shows around 1,000,000 distinct CDR3 sequences, almost 25% of them seen only once. This sample also appeared in a second study, on T cells of mothers and their children.

Sequenced sample: blood. These receptors came from a girl between 2 and 10 years old in good health.

This clonotype occurred a few times. The rearrangement uses TRBV7-6 and TRBJ2-1; 8 bases are shared with TRBD2. V lost 4 bases and J lost 6; bases outside the gene matches: 5. Germline V gives CDR1 SGHVS, CDR2 FNYEAQ. The CDR3 runs 14 residues. The CDR3 DNA reads TGTGCCAGCAGCTCTCCCGGGGGGGGCAATGAGCAGTTCTTC. Protein sequence: CASSSPGGGNEQFF.

This clonotype has only a few counts. J is TRBJ2-3 and V is TRBV20-1; 8 bases are a match to TRBD2. The CDR3 sequence is 13 residues long. Germline loops: CDR1 DFQATT, CDR2 SNEGSKA (reference sequence). Trimming removed 5 bases from V and 4 bases from J; junction bases left unmatched: 5. The CDR3 sequence is CSALAGSADTQYF. The CDR3 nucleotides read TGCAGTGCTCTAGCGGGTAGCGCAGATACGCAGTATTTT.

The chain carries TRBV14 and TRBJ2-7, with D tentatively TRBD1 (6 bases). Trimming cost V 3 bases and J 6 bases, with 15 bases left between them. Per germline, CDR1 SGHDN and CDR2 FVKESK. The CDR3 totals 14 residues. The CDR3 here is CASSHSMDSGEQYF. CDR3 bases: TGTGCCAGCAGCCACAGCATGGACAGCGGCGAGCAGTACTTC.

This clonotype was seen a few times. This chain joins TRBV13 and TRBJ1-2; D unresolved. The CDR3 spans 15 residues. CDR1 and CDR2 (germline): PRHDT, FYEKMQ (reference sequence). The ends were cut back, 5 bases at V and 3 bases at J, with 16 bases in the middle. CDR3 amino acids: CASSIKEVSHYGYTF. The CDR3 DNA reads as TGTGCCAGCAGCATAAAAGAAGTGAGCCACTATGGCTACACCTTC. The whole variable domain, remainder taken from reference TRBV13 and TRBJ1-2, is AAGVIQSPRHLIKEKRETATLKCYPIPRHDTVYWYQQGPGQDPQFLISFYEKMQSDKGSIPDRFSAQQFSDYHSELNMSSLELGDSALYFCASSIKEVSHYGYTFGSGTRLTVV.

The gene calls are TRBV4-1 and TRBJ2-3; D might be TRBD2 (5 bases). The germline CDR1 and CDR2 sequences are MGHRA and YSYEKL. The germline V and J ends were trimmed by 3 bases and 4 bases, with 11 bases remaining between them. The length of the CDR3 is 14 residues. The CDR3 bases are TGCGCCAGCAGCCAGGCCACTAGTTCAGATACGCAGTATTTT. Translating it yields CASSQATSSDTQYF.

The CDR3: CASSYGTNRADTQYF. The CDR3, as DNA: TGTGCCAGCAGCTATGGGACCAACCGGGCAGATACGCAGTATTTT. The rearrangement joins TRBV7-9 to TRBJ2-3; D tentatively reads TRBD1 or TRBD2 (5 bases each). CDR1 and CDR2 from the germline V gene are SEHNR and FQNEAQ (reference sequence). This CDR3 has 15 residues. The germline V and J ends were trimmed by 4 bases and 4 bases, with 15 bases remaining between them.

In regard to this clonotype: Germline is not matched at one junction end, which may reflect a read error. V usage is TRBV4-3 and J usage is TRBJ2-3; D possibly corresponds to TRBD2 (5 bases). CDR3 size: 14 residues. Per the germline V gene, CDR1 is LGHNA and CDR2 is YSLEER. The CDR3 protein is CAGSHWGEGDTQYF. For the CDR3, the DNA is TGCGCCGGCAGCCATTGGGGAGAGGGAGATACGCAGTATTTT.

This clonotype was seen only a few times. This sequence joins TRBV6-1 and TRBJ1-1; perhaps TRBD1 as D (6 bases). Trimming shortened V by 2 bases and J by 2 bases, and 18 bases separated the two germline ends. CDR3 length: 17 amino acids. The V gene's germline CDR1 is MNHNS and CDR2 SASEGT. CDR3 sequence (DNA): TGTGCCAGCAGTGAATGGGGGCGCGGGAGGAGTAACACTGAAGCTTTCTTT. This gives the protein CASSEWGRGRSNTEAFF.

The V call is TRBV9, the J call TRBJ2-4, with D possibly called TRBD1 or TRBD2 (7 bases each). The germline CDR1 and CDR2 sequences are SGDLS and YYNGEE. The germline V and J ends were trimmed by 4 bases and 6 bases, with 14 bases remaining between them. The CDR3 consists of 14 residues. The CDR3 sequence: CASSLRGGGNIQYF. The CDR3 DNA sequence: TGTGCCAGCAGCCTCAGGGGGGGGGGAAACATTCAGTACTTC.

In this sample, this clonotype turned up many times. This chain links TRBV6-2 or TRBV6-3 with TRBJ2-5; 7 bases map to TRBD2. The CDR3 consists of 11 residues. Trimming at V came to 8 bases and at J to 5 bases, leaving 2 bases not matched to a gene. The germline gives CDR1 MNHEY, CDR2 SVGEGT. CDR3 protein: CASGRGETQYF. CDR3 coding DNA: TGTGCCAGCGGGCGGGGGGAGACCCAGTACTTC.

This clonotype turned up a few times. The V gene is TRBV6-1, the J gene TRBJ1-1; D gene unclear. The CDR3 covers 10 residues. With 7 bases removed from V and 5 bases from J, the gap between germline ends came to 5 bases. Germline V gene sequence: CDR1 MNHNS, CDR2 SASEGT. The CDR3 sequence is CASKSTEAFF. As DNA, the CDR3 is TGTGCCAGCAAATCGACTGAAGCTTTCTTT.

V usage is TRBV20-1 and J usage is TRBJ2-4, with 7 bases identical to TRBD1. The CDR3 length is 16 residues. The V gene end was trimmed by 6 bases and the J gene end by 1 base; junction bases not matched to a gene: 12. Germline assignment: CDR1 DFQATT and CDR2 SNEGSKA (reference sequence). This CDR3 reads CSAEASSRGAKNIQYF. The CDR3 DNA follows: TGCAGTGCCGAAGCTAGCTCCAGGGGGGCCAAAAACATTCAGTACTTC.

The rearrangement joins TRBV20-1 to TRBJ2-3; 8 bases fit TRBD2. Per germline, CDR1 DFQATT and CDR2 SNEGSKA (reference sequence). This CDR3 region has 15 residues. V lost 3 bases and J lost 2; bases outside the gene matches: 7. The chain's CDR3 is CSARVAGCSTDTQYF. CDR3 sequence (DNA): TGCAGTGCTAGGGTAGCGGGGTGCTCCACAGATACGCAGTATTTT.